One sample yielded the 21 T cell receptor beta chains listed below, sequenced in a study of control samples from healthy donors and cancer patients. Measured with immunoSEQ multiplex PCR; TCRdb has only the in-frame clones, and not every one. This sample yields roughly 12,000 clones, of which 94% are seen a single time; 25% to 30% belongs to the top ten. The material sequenced was PBMCs. The receptor source for this set is a man between 65 and 85 years old with head and neck cancer.

The chain employs TRBV3-1 (or the pseudogene TRBV3-2) and TRBJ2-7; 9 bases match TRBD1. V shed 5 bases, J shed 11 bases, and the junction held 7 bases outside the gene matches. Germline CDR1 reads LGHDT; CDR2 reads YNNKEL (reference sequence). The CDR3 is 12 amino acids. CDR3 residues: CASSYGGDREYF. The CDR3, as DNA: TGTGCCAGCAGCTACGGAGGGGACAGGGAGTACTTC.

Here the CDR3 DNA reads TGTGCCAGCTCACCAGAGGCAGGGATAGATTCACCCCTCCACTTT. Its translation: CASSPEAGIDSPLHF. This rearrangement joins TRBV18 to TRBJ1-6; a possible D gene is TRBD1 (5 bases). V lost 2 bases to trimming and J lost 8 bases, with 13 bases between them. The CDR3 length is 15 residues. The germline gives CDR1 KGHSH, CDR2 LQKENI. Variable domain in full (rest from reference TRBV18 and TRBJ1-6): NAGVMQNPRHLVRRRGQEARLRCSPMKGHSHVYWYRQLPEEGLKFMVYLQKENIIDESGMPKERFSAEFPKEGPSILRIQQVVRGDSAAYFCASSPEAGIDSPLHFGNGTRLTVT.

The rearrangement joins TRBV7-6 to TRBJ1-1; D unclear. The CDR3 is 13 amino acids. CDR1 and CDR2 from the germline V gene are SGHVS and FNYEAQ. Trimming left V 5 bases short and J 0 bases short, with 7 bases between. The CDR3 here is CASSLFMNTEAFF. CDR3 nucleotides: TGTGCCAGCAGCCTATTTATGAACACTGAAGCTTTCTTT. The whole variable domain, remainder taken from reference TRBV7-6 and TRBJ1-1, is GAGVSQSPRYKVTKRGQDVALRCDPISGHVSLYWYRQALGQGPEFLTYFNYEAQQDKSGLPNDRFSAERPEGSISTLTIQRTEQRDSAMYRCASSLFMNTEAFFGQGTRLTVV.

The rearrangement links TRBV7-9 to TRBJ1-1; D ambiguous. With 4 bases removed from V and 0 bases from J, the gap between germline ends came to 12 bases. This CDR3 is built from 15 residues. Germline CDR1 SEHNR, CDR2 FQNEAQ (reference sequence). CDR3 DNA: TGTGCCAGCAGCTCCAGAGCGGCTATGAACACTGAAGCTTTCTTT. It codes for CASSSRAAMNTEAFF.

CDR3 residues: CASTGVNQETQYF. The CDR3 DNA reads as TGTGCCAGCACGGGGGTAAACCAAGAGACCCAGTACTTC. V usage is TRBV9 and J usage is TRBJ2-5; D possibly corresponds to TRBD2 (6 bases). CDR1 is SGDLS and CDR2 is YYNGEE in the germline V gene. CDR3 length: 13 amino acids. V was shortened by 6 bases and J by 0 bases, with 9 bases between the two germline ends.

The J gene is TRBJ1-1, the V gene TRBV27; tentative D call: TRBD1 (5 bases). From germline, CDR1 is MNHEY and CDR2 SMNVEV (reference sequence). The CDR3 is 13 residues long. V was cut by 5 bases and J by 8 bases, with 15 bases left in between. CDR3 residues: CASSLRDGREAFF. CDR3 coding DNA: TGTGCCAGCAGTCTCAGGGACGGCCGAGAAGCTTTCTTT.

V usage is TRBV18 and J usage is TRBJ2-1; D is tentatively TRBD1 or TRBD2 (5 bases each). The CDR3 extends over 15 amino acids. V dropped 3 bases and J dropped 2 bases, with 11 bases sitting between them. The germline CDR1 and CDR2 sequences are KGHSH and LQKENI. This chain's CDR3 is CASSPLWGTYNEQFF. The CDR3 DNA reads as TGTGCCAGCTCACCCCTATGGGGGACCTACAATGAGCAGTTCTTC.

The chain recombines TRBV7-2 with TRBJ2-3; TRBD2 matches at 12 bases. The CDR3 is 16 amino acids. Germline values: CDR1 SGHTA, CDR2 FQGNSA. Trimming took 4 bases from V and 3 from J; bases not matched to a gene: 5. As DNA, the CDR3 is TGTGCCAGCAGCTCAGGACTAGCGGGGATAACAGATACGCAGTATTTT. Residues: CASSSGLAGITDTQYF.

This clone was recorded a few times. The gene calls are TRBV15 and TRBJ2-5, with D perhaps given as TRBD1 or TRBD2 (5 bases each). In germline, CDR1 is LNHNV, CDR2 YYDKDF (reference sequence). The CDR3 totals 16 residues. V lost 0 bases to trimming and J lost 1 base, with 12 bases between them. CDR3 in amino acids: CATSRDRGGSQETQYF. CDR3 nucleotide sequence: TGTGCCACCAGCAGAGATCGGGGCGGTTCCCAAGAGACCCAGTACTTC. The full variable domain, completed using reference TRBV15 and TRBJ2-5, is DAMVIQNPRYQVTQFGKPVTLSCSQTLNHNVMYWYQQKSSQAPKLLFHYYDKDFNNEADTPDNFQSRRPNTSFCFLDIRSPGLGDTAMYLCATSRDRGGSQETQYFGPGTRLLVL.

V usage is TRBV5-4 and J usage is TRBJ1-6; D gene uncertain. V was shortened by 0 bases and J by 0 bases, with 10 bases between the two germline ends. CDR1 is SGHNT, CDR2 YYREEE, per germline (reference sequence). The CDR3 length is 17 residues. The CDR3 coding sequence is TGTGCCAGCAGCTTGGAGTACGGAAACTCCTATAATTCACCCCTCCACTTT. Translating it yields CASSLEYGNSYNSPLHF.

The V call is TRBV28, the J call TRBJ2-1; D possibly uses TRBD1 or TRBD2 (5 bases each). Germline V gene lookup returns CDR1 MDHEN and CDR2 SYDVKM. V was shortened by 3 bases and J by 5 bases, with 11 bases between the two germline ends. This CDR3 contains 14 residues. The CDR3 sequence is CASSFEGLNNEQFF. The CDR3 bases are TGTGCCAGCAGTTTTGAGGGGCTGAACAATGAGCAGTTCTTC.

This clone turned up a few times. The chain uses TRBV18 and TRBJ2-7; D may match TRBD1 or TRBD2 (5 bases each). V lost 4 bases to trimming and J lost 2 bases, with 12 bases between them. From germline, CDR1 is KGHSH and CDR2 LQKENI. The CDR3 spans 14 residues. The CDR3 DNA reads TGTGCCAGCTCACTCGGGGCCCAAACCTACGAGCAGTACTTC. It encodes CASSLGAQTYEQYF.

The chain combines TRBV29-1 with TRBJ2-1; no clear D gene. Germline V gene lookup returns CDR1 SQVTM and CDR2 ANQGSEA. CDR3 length: 14 residues. V shed 7 bases and J shed 6 bases, with 19 bases lying between them. The CDR3 loop is CSGESPRYGNEQFF. The CDR3 DNA follows: TGCAGCGGAGAGAGTCCCCGTTACGGCAATGAGCAGTTCTTC.

The V and J genes are TRBV11-2 and TRBJ2-7; 11 nucleotides align to TRBD2. Germline values: CDR1 SGHAT, CDR2 FQNNGV. Trimming removed 1 base from V and 4 bases from J; junction bases left unmatched: 6. CDR3 size: 16 residues. CDR3 protein: CASSLGLAGGRYEQYF. CDR3 DNA sequence: TGTGCCAGCAGCTTAGGCCTAGCGGGGGGACGGTACGAGCAGTACTTC.

This clone has just one count. The chain links TRBV10-3 to TRBJ1-1; TRBD1 matches 7 bases. V gave up 6 bases and J gave up 5 bases; unmatched junction bases: 9. Germline CDR1 reads ENHRY; CDR2 reads SYGVKD. The CDR3 consists of 14 residues. The CDR3 spells CAIRQGVLRTEAFF. CDR3 sequence (DNA): TGTGCCATCAGGCAGGGGGTTTTACGGACTGAAGCTTTCTTT.

V gene TRBV12-3 or TRBV12-4 combines with J gene TRBJ1-5; D unresolved. Trimming took 8 bases from V and 0 from J, leaving 5 bases between them. The CDR3 is 12 amino acids. CDR3 sequence (DNA): TGTGCCAGCCAGGATAGCAATCAGCCCCAGCATTTT. This gives the protein CASQDSNQPQHF.

The V gene is TRBV28, the J gene TRBJ2-7; D is unresolved. Trimming shortened V by 3 bases and J by 2 bases, and 8 bases separated the two germline ends. Germline V gene lookup returns CDR1 MDHEN and CDR2 SYDVKM. CDR3 length: 13 residues. The CDR3 sequence is CASSFPPTYEQYF. The CDR3 DNA reads TGTGCCAGCAGTTTCCCACCAACCTACGAGCAGTACTTC.

J is TRBJ2-1 and V is TRBV9, with 8 positions matching TRBD2. This CDR3 region has 15 residues. The V gene's germline CDR1 is SGDLS and CDR2 YYNGEE. The V gene end was trimmed by 0 bases and the J gene end by 5 bases; junction bases not matched to a gene: 4. CDR3: CASSVGSGGNNEQFF. The DNA of the CDR3 is TGTGCCAGCAGCGTAGGAAGCGGGGGAAACAATGAGCAGTTCTTC.

The chain employs TRBV7-8 and TRBJ2-7; 7 bases map to TRBD1. Germline V lookup: CDR1 SGHVS, CDR2 FQNEAQ. The CDR3 has 15 residues. V dropped 5 bases and J dropped 1; count of bases not matched to a gene: 8. This CDR3 reads CASSPRQGPSYEQYF. For the CDR3, the DNA is TGTGCCAGCAGCCCGAGACAGGGTCCTTCCTACGAGCAGTACTTC.

CDR3 DNA sequence: TGTGCCAGCAGCTTAGGAGTGAACTCACCCCTCCACTTT. This gives the protein CASSLGVNSPLHF. This chain uses TRBV11-2 with TRBJ1-6, with D uncertain. Germline V CDR1 and CDR2: SGHAT, FQNNGV. Deletions cut 1 base from V and 10 bases from J, with 8 bases between. This CDR3 spans 13 amino acids. The whole variable domain, remainder taken from reference TRBV11-2 and TRBJ1-6, is EAGVAQSPRYKIIEKRQSVAFWCNPISGHATLYWYQQILGQGPKLLIQFQNNGVVDDSQLPKDRFSAERLKGVDSTLKIQPAKLEDSAVYLCASSLGVNSPLHFGNGTRLTVT.

The J gene is TRBJ1-1, the V gene TRBV27, with D tentatively TRBD1 (5 bases). Germline lookup yields CDR1 MNHEY and CDR2 SMNVEV (reference sequence). With 2 bases removed from V and 3 bases from J, the gap between germline ends came to 16 bases. The CDR3 is 16 residues long. The CDR3 region is CASSLGSTGRDTEAFF. CDR3 bases: TGTGCCAGCAGTTTAGGATCGACGGGACGAGACACTGAAGCTTTCTTT.